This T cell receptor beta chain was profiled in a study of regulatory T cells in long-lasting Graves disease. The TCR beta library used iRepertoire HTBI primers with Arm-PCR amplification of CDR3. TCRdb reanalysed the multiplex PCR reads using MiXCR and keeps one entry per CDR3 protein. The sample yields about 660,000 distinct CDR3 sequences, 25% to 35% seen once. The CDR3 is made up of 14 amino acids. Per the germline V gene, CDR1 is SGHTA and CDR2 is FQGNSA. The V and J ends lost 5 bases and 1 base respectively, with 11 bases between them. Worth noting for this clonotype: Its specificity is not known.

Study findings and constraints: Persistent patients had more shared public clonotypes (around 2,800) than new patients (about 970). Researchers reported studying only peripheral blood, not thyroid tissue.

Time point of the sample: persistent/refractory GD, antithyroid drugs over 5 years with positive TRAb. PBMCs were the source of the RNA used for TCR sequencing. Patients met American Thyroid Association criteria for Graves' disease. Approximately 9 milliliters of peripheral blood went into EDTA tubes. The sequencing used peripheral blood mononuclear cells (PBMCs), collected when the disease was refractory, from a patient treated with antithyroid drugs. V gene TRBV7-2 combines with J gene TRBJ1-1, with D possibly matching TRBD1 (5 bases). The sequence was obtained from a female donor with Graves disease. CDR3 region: CASSRDFRNTEAFF. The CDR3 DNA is TGTGCCAGCAGCCGGGACTTTCGGAACACTGAAGCTTTCTTT.